These 9 T cell receptor beta chains share one sample of origin, sequenced in a study of blood T cells in healthy people across ages. Primed by a sample-barcoded 5' primer and a J-beta primer mix, a second PCR proceeded for roughly 6 to 12 cycles. TCRdb ran MiXCR on the 5' RACE reads and lists one entry per CDR3 protein. Here the sample spans around 1,500,000 distinct CDR3 sequences, over 25% being singletons. Input material: blood. The receptors here all came from a woman aged 30 to 39 in good health.

This clonotype was detected ten times or more. This chain uses TRBV9 with TRBJ2-3; TRBD2 is a possible D gene (5 bases). The CDR3 is 14 residues long. The germline CDR1 and CDR2 sequences are SGDLS and YYNGEE. V lost 4 bases, J lost 2 bases, and 11 bases lay in between. In DNA, the CDR3 is TGTGCCAGCAGCCCAGGACTTCTCACAGATACGCAGTATTTT. Translated, it gives CASSPGLLTDTQYF.

J is TRBJ2-6 and V is TRBV5-1, with 15 bases matching TRBD2. Germline V CDR1 and CDR2: SGHRS, YFSETQ. The trim removed 4 bases at V and 3 bases at J, leaving 2 bases unmatched. The CDR3 has 17 amino acids. The CDR3 is CASSPGLAGGGANVLTF. The CDR3 DNA sequence: TGCGCCAGCAGCCCGGGACTAGCGGGGGGTGGGGCCAACGTCCTGACTTTC.

This clonotype was found a few times. This may be a read error, as it is one base from a much larger clone. The V and J genes are TRBV20-1 and TRBJ1-1, with D maybe TRBD1 (6 bases). This CDR3 contains 14 residues. Germline V CDR1 and CDR2: DFQATT, SNEGSKA (reference sequence). The CDR3 sequence is CIAQRSIGGTEAFF. The CDR3, as DNA: TGCATTGCCCAGCGTTCCATAGGGGGGACTGAAGCTTTCTTT.

This clonotype has a single count. Given a far larger clone just one base away, this is likely a sequencing read error. The J gene is TRBJ2-5, the V gene TRBV29-1; no clear D gene. From germline, CDR1 is SQVTM and CDR2 ANQGSEA. This CDR3 is 11 amino acids long. In nucleotides, the CDR3 is TGCGGCGTCGTGTCCCAAGAGACCCAGTACTTC. Protein sequence: CGVVSQETQYF.

Ten or more counts support this clonotype. The CDR3 is CASSQAWDSYEQYF. The CDR3 DNA is TGCGCCAGCAGCCAAGCGTGGGATTCCTACGAGCAGTACTTC. The J gene is TRBJ2-7, the V gene TRBV4-3; D unclear. This CDR3 is 14 amino acids long. V was shortened by 1 base and J by 1 base, with 8 bases between the two germline ends. Germline values: CDR1 LGHNA, CDR2 YSLEER.

Concerning this clonotype itself: No conserved phenylalanine or tryptophan ends this CDR3, so it is likely a read error. V is TRBV12-3 or TRBV12-4 and J is TRBJ2-2; D is uncertain. The CDR3 length is 11 residues. V was cut by 6 bases and J by 6 bases, with 5 bases left in between. CDR3 in amino acids: CASRQPGELFC. In nucleotides, the CDR3 is TGTGCCAGCAGACAACCCGGGGAGCTGTTTTGT.

This clonotype was detected only a few times. V is TRBV7-2 and J is TRBJ2-7; D is unclear. This CDR3 contains 13 residues. Trimming cost V 1 base and J 6 bases, with 10 bases left between them. Germline V gene sequence: CDR1 SGHTA, CDR2 FQGNSA. CDR3 nucleotide sequence: TGTGCCAGCAGCTTAGTCTTGGTCGGCGAGCAGTACTTC. Protein product: CASSLVLVGEQYF.

V gene TRBV5-1 combines with J gene TRBJ2-5; weak D call: TRBD2 (6 bases). Trimming took off 3 bases at V and 5 bases at J, with 11 bases between the two ends. This CDR3 is built from 13 residues. Germline V CDR1 and CDR2: SGHRS, YFSETQ. The CDR3 DNA reads TGCGCCAGCAGCTCGGAGGGGTCGGAGACCCAGTACTTC. The encoded protein is CASSSEGSETQYF.

V usage is TRBV30 and J usage is TRBJ2-3, with D unresolved. V lost 3 bases and J lost 6, with 19 bases in between. Per germline, CDR1 GTSNPN and CDR2 SVGIG (reference sequence). This CDR3 is 15 amino acids long. CDR3 amino acids: CAWRGLKPSQDTQYF. CDR3 sequence (DNA): TGTGCCTGGAGGGGCCTGAAACCTTCACAGGATACGCAGTATTTT.